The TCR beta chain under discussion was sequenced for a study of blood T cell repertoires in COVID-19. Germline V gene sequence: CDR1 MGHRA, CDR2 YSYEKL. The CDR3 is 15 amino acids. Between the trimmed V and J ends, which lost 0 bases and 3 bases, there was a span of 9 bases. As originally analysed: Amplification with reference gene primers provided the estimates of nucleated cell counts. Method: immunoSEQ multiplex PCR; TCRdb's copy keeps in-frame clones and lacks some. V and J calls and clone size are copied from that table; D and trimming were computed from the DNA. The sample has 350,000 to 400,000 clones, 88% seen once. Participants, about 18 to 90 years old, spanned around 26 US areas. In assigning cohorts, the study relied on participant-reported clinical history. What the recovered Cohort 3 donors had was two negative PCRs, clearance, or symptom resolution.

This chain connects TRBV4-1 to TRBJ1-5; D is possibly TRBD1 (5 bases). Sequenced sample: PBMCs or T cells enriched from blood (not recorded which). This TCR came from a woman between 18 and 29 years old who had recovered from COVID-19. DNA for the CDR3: TGCGCCAGCAGCCAAGAATTTGGGGCCAATCAGCCCCAGCATTTT. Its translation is CASSQEFGANQPQHF.